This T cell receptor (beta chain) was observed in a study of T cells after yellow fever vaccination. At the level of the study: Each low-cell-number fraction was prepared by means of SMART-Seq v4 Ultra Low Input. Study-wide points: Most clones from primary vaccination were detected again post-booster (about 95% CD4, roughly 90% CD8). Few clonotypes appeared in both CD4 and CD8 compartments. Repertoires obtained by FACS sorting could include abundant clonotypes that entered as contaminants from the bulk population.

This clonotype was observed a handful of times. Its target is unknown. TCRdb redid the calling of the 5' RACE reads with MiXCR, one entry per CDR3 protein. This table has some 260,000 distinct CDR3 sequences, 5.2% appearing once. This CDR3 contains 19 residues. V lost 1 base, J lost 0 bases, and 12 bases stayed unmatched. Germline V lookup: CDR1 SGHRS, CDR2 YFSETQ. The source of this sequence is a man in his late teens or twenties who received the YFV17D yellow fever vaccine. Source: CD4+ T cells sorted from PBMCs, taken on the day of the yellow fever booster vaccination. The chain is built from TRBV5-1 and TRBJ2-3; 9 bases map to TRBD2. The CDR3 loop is CASSLSASGDGGSTDTQYF. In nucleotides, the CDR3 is TGCGCCAGCAGCTTGTCGGCTAGCGGGGATGGAGGAAGCACAGATACGCAGTATTTT.